The sequence of this T cell receptor beta chain was determined in a study of T cell repertoires in cytomegalovirus infection. At the level of the study: Indications came from public TCR beta signatures; they pointed to CMV infection and to a matching HLA type. Findings and caveats of the study: Cumulative frequency (of public TCR beta family members) identified carriers of CMV plus the relevant HLA. HLA-C-restricted CMV-specific TCR beta clonotypes were dominant in the ex vivo response.

The ends lost 3 bases at V and 1 base at J; junction bases unmatched: 6. CDR1 is DFQATT and CDR2 is SNEGSKA in the germline V gene (reference sequence). This CDR3 has 15 residues. About this clonotype itself: Its antigen is unidentified.

One entry per CDR3 protein, called by TCRdb with MiXCR from the reads. The sample records about 740,000 distinct CDR3 sequences, approximately 34% being singletons. The chain employs TRBV20-1 and TRBJ1-1, with 9 bases aligning to TRBD1. The sequence derives from a human donor in good health (CMV status not recorded). Some clones in this sample may be carry-over from other donors' samples. Sample: PBMCs. The CDR3 reads CSASATGGTNTEAFF. As DNA, the CDR3 is TGCAGTGCTAGTGCGACAGGGGGAACGAACACTGAAGCTTTCTTT.